The 18 T cell receptor beta chains given below trace back to one sample, sequenced in a study of beta chain features in type 1 diabetes. The isolated RNA, all of it, was reverse transcribed, so expressed TCRB transcripts were what got sequenced. Data came from immunoSEQ multiplex PCR; TCRdb stores just in-frame clones and leaves some out. The repertoire holds hundreds of thousands of clones, with 10% to 15% as singletons. Sequenced material: naive CD4+ T cells from blood. These receptors all come from a man younger than 35 in good health.

J is TRBJ2-3 and V is TRBV6-5; 7 bases match TRBD2. CDR1 MNHEY and CDR2 SVGAGI come from the germline V gene. The CDR3 is made up of 15 amino acids. J gave up 0 bases and V 6 bases, and 6 bases lay outside the gene matches. The CDR3: CASSRDYPSTDTQYF. In nucleotides, the CDR3 is TGTGCCAGCAGCCGGGACTACCCTAGCACAGATACGCAGTATTTT.

The CDR3 nucleotides read TGTGCCAGCAGCCAAGGGGGACTACCCGGGGAGCTGTTTTTT. It is translated as CASSQGGLPGELFF. This chain connects TRBV7-2 to TRBJ2-2, with D perhaps TRBD2 (7 bases). V shed 5 bases and J shed 6 bases, with 13 bases lying between them. This CDR3 spans 14 amino acids. Per the germline V gene, CDR1 is SGHTA and CDR2 is FQGNSA.

The table lists this clone with a few counts. The genes are TRBV6-5 and TRBJ2-1; D gene unclear. Trimming took 8 bases from V and 5 from J, leaving 16 bases between them. Germline CDR1 reads MNHEY; CDR2 reads SVGAGI. The CDR3 has 14 amino acids. CDR3 sequence reads: CASGHPLGDNEQFF. DNA of the CDR3: TGTGCCAGCGGCCACCCCCTCGGAGACAATGAGCAGTTCTTC.

The sample holds one count of this clone. V usage is TRBV5-8 and J usage is TRBJ2-5, with 15 bases lining up with TRBD2. The CDR3 covers 17 residues. Trimming removed 4 bases from V and 5 bases from J; junction bases left unmatched: 9. CDR1 is SGHTS, CDR2 YDEGEE, per germline. CDR3 coding DNA: TGTGCCAGCAGCCCCGGACTAGCGGGGGGGGGTATGGAGACCCAGTACTTC. Its protein is CASSPGLAGGGMETQYF.

The rearrangement links TRBV9 to TRBJ2-7; D is uncertain. Deletions cut 2 bases from V and 7 bases from J, with 16 bases between. The length of the CDR3 is 14 residues. Germline loops: CDR1 SGDLS, CDR2 YYNGEE. Here the CDR3 DNA reads TGTGCCAGCAGCGTGGTGGGCCTCCCTTGGGAGCAGTACTTC. It yields the protein CASSVVGLPWEQYF.

This clone has just a few counts. This rearrangement joins TRBV18 to TRBJ2-1, with TRBD1 identical over 8 bases. Per the germline V gene, CDR1 is KGHSH and CDR2 is LQKENI. J gave up 1 base and V 10 bases, and 6 bases lay outside the gene matches. This CDR3 has 14 residues. Written as DNA, the CDR3 is TGTGCCACCGCCGGGACAGGTTCCTACAATGAGCAGTTCTTC. Protein sequence: CATAGTGSYNEQFF.

A few counts support this clone. This rearrangement joins TRBV28 to TRBJ2-2; tentative D call: TRBD1 (5 bases). CDR1 and CDR2 from the germline V gene are MDHEN and SYDVKM. The CDR3 covers 14 residues. Between the trimmed V and J ends, which lost 2 bases and 7 bases, there was a span of 11 bases. The CDR3 spells CASSLRQRRGELFF. CDR3 coding DNA: TGTGCCAGCAGTTTAAGACAGCGACGCGGGGAGCTGTTTTTT.

This clone appeared a few times. The chain uses TRBV5-1 and TRBJ1-2; perhaps TRBD1 as D (5 bases). The CDR3 has 14 residues. Per the germline V gene, CDR1 is SGHRS and CDR2 is YFSETQ. Trimming left V 2 bases short and J 1 base short, with 9 bases between. The CDR3 protein is CASSLDRYNYGYTF. Written as DNA, the CDR3 is TGCGCCAGCAGCTTAGACAGATATAACTATGGCTACACCTTC.

Here the CDR3 reads CASSPQGGGQPQHF. The CDR3 DNA follows: TGTGCCAGCAGCCCACAGGGGGGAGGTCAGCCCCAGCATTTT. The genes are TRBV7-9 and TRBJ1-5; 8 nucleotides match TRBD1. This CDR3 spans 14 amino acids. Germline lookup yields CDR1 SEHNR and CDR2 FQNEAQ (reference sequence). Trimming removed 5 bases from V and 6 bases from J; junction bases left unmatched: 6.

The chain carries TRBV9 and TRBJ2-3, with 7 bases identical to TRBD1. The CDR3 is 15 amino acids. Germline V gene lookup returns CDR1 SGDLS and CDR2 YYNGEE. Trimming removed 4 bases from V and 6 bases from J; junction bases left unmatched: 11. In DNA form, the CDR3 reads TGTGCCAGCAGCTCACAGGGGCCCGGTATGGATACGCAGTATTTT. Translating it yields CASSSQGPGMDTQYF.

This clone has a handful of counts. The genes are TRBV9 and TRBJ2-5; TRBD2 matches 9 bases. Germline CDR1 SGDLS, CDR2 YYNGEE. V was pared by 3 bases and J by 5 bases, with 11 bases of the junction left unmatched. The CDR3 covers 16 residues. The DNA for the CDR3 is TGTGCCAGCAGCGACCCGCGGGGGGGGCGGGAGGAGACCCAGTACTTC. Translated, it gives CASSDPRGGREETQYF. The whole variable domain, filled in from reference TRBV9 and TRBJ2-5, reads DSGVTQTPKHLITATGQRVTLRCSPRSGDLSVYWYQQSLDQGLQFLIQYYNGEERAKGNILERFSAQQFPDLHSELNLSSLELGDSALYFCASSDPRGGREETQYFGPGTRLLVL.

The rearrangement uses TRBV30 and TRBJ1-6; D is possibly TRBD1 (6 bases). Germline assignment: CDR1 GTSNPN and CDR2 SVGIG (reference sequence). V was clipped by 6 bases and J by 7 bases, with 13 bases between them. The CDR3 is 13 residues long. The chain's CDR3 is CACKNTGNSPLHF. The CDR3 nucleotides are TGTGCCTGTAAAAACACAGGGAATTCACCCCTCCACTTT.

The V call is TRBV7-3, the J call TRBJ2-4; no clear D gene. The CDR3 runs to 15 residues. V lost 4 bases and J lost 6, with 16 bases in between. Germline CDR1 is SGHTA and CDR2 is FQGTGA. The CDR3 DNA reads TGTGCCAGCAGCTCCATCCGGATCCGAGGAAACATTCAGTACTTC. Translation gives CASSSIRIRGNIQYF.

In this sample, this clone turned up a few times. The chain has TRBV29-1 and TRBJ1-4; D is undetermined. The V gene lost 3 bases and the J gene lost 4 bases, with 9 bases spanning the gap. The CDR3 contains 13 residues. From germline, CDR1 is SQVTM and CDR2 ANQGSEA. CDR3 bases: TGCAGCGTTGAGGCGCGGAATAATGAAAAACTGTTTTTT. Translation gives CSVEARNNEKLFF.

The chain is built from TRBV10-2 and TRBJ1-2; D unresolved. The germline gives CDR1 WSHSY, CDR2 SAAADI. The CDR3 spans 13 residues. Trimming left V 4 bases short and J 2 bases short, with 8 bases between. The CDR3 spells CASSVGENYGYTF. In DNA form, the CDR3 reads TGCGCCAGCAGTGTCGGGGAAAACTATGGCTACACCTTC.

This clone has more than one count but fewer than ten. The genes are TRBV11-2 and TRBJ2-3; D possibly corresponds to TRBD2 (6 bases). Germline CDR1 SGHAT, CDR2 FQNNGV. CDR3 length equals 13 residues. V was pared by 3 bases and J by 4 bases, with 8 bases between. The CDR3 here is CASSLEGPDTQYF. The CDR3 DNA sequence: TGTGCCAGCAGCTTGGAGGGGCCAGATACGCAGTATTTT.

V is TRBV7-2 and J is TRBJ2-7, with D possibly TRBD2 on 6 matching bases. Trimming pared 3 bases from V and 7 bases from J, leaving 13 bases between. Germline assignment: CDR1 SGHTA and CDR2 FQGNSA. This CDR3 comprises 13 residues. The CDR3 bases are TGTGCCAGCAGCTTCGGACTACCCGGAGAGCAGTACTTC. It translates to CASSFGLPGEQYF.

V usage is TRBV7-8 and J usage is TRBJ2-5, with 9 bases that match TRBD2. V shed 5 bases, J shed 5 bases, and the junction held 12 bases outside the gene matches. Germline values: CDR1 SGHVS, CDR2 FQNEAQ. The CDR3 contains 16 residues. This CDR3 reads CASSPGASGIGETQYF. CDR3 nucleotides: TGTGCCAGCAGCCCTGGGGCTAGCGGGATTGGGGAGACCCAGTACTTC.